The TCR beta chain described here comes from a study of shared clonotypes between healthy human individuals. On the study more broadly: Samples came from two female and three male donors aged 18 to 49. Study results and caveats: The study found roughly 5% of naive CD4 clonotypes shared across a handful of donors.

CD8 cells regarded as naive lacked CD45RO, were positively chosen for CCR7, and omitted terminally differentiated effector memory CD45RA+ cells. V was pared by 10 bases and J by 1 base, with 14 bases between. The CDR3 contains 14 residues. The germline CDR1 and CDR2 sequences are MDHEN and SYDVKM. This clone was detected once. The antigen remains undetermined. Libraries were prepared by immunoSEQ multiplex PCR; TCRdb keeps only in-frame clonotypes and omits some of them. Of over 2,000,000 clones detected, roughly 95% appear once; the ten largest clones hold approximately 1.6%. The rearrangement links TRBV28 to TRBJ2-1; TRBD1 might be the D (5 bases). The material sequenced was naive CD8+ T cells from PBMCs. This receptor was taken from a man aged 18-30 years in good health. Some clones in this sample may be carry-over from other donors' samples. The CDR3 region has the DNA TGTGCCACCCAGGGCAGGAGTTCCTACAATGAGCAGTTCTTC. Residues: CATQGRSSYNEQFF.